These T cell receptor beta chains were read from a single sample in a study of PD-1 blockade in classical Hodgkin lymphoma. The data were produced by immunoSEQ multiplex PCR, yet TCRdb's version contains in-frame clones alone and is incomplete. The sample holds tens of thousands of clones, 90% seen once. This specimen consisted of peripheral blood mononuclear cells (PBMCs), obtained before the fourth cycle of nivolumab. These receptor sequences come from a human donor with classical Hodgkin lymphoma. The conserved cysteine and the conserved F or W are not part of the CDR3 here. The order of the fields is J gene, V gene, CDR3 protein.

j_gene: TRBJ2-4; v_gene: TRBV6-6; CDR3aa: ASSYTDKGKNIQY
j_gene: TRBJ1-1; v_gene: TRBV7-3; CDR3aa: ASSLHDRDTEAF
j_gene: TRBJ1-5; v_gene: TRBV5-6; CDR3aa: ASSLINQPQH
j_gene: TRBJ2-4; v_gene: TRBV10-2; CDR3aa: ASRAGAGANIQY
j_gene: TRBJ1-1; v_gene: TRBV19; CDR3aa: ATNKWTGGNTEAF
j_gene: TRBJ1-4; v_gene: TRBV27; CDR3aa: ASSISGNEKLF
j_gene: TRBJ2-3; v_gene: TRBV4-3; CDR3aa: ASSLLAGGADTQY
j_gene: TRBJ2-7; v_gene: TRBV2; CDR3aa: ASPAGGSYEQY
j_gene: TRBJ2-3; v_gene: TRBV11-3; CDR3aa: ASSPGLANTDTQY
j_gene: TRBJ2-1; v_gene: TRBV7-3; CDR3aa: ASSASSSNHYNEQF
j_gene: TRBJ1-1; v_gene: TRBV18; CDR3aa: ASSPSRGNTEAF
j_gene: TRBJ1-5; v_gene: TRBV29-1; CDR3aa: SALDRGFNQPQH
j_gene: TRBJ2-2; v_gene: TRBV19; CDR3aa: ASRDTPWTGELF
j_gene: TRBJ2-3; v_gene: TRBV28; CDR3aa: ASSLSGTGYLTDTQY
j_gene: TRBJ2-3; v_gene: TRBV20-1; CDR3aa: SAPSTDTQY
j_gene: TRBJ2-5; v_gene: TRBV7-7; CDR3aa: ASSPYRGWETQY